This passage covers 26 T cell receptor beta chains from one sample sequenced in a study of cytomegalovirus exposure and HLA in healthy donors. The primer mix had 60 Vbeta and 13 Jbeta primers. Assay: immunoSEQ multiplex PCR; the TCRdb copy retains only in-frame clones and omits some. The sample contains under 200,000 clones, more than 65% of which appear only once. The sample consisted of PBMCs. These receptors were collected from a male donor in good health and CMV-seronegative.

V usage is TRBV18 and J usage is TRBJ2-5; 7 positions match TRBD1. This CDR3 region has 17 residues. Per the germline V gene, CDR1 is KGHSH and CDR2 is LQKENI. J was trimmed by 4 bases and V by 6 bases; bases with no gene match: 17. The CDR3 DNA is TGTGCCAGCTCCAAACGGCCCAGACAGGGCGGTCGAGAGACCCAGTACTTC. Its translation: CASSKRPRQGGRETQYF.

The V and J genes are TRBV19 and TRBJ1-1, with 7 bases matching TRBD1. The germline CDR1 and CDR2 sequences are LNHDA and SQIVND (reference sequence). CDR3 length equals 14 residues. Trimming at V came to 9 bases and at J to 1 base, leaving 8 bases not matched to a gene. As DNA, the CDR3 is TGTGCCAGCCAACAGGGGAATCGGAACACTGAAGCTTTCTTT. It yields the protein CASQQGNRNTEAFF.

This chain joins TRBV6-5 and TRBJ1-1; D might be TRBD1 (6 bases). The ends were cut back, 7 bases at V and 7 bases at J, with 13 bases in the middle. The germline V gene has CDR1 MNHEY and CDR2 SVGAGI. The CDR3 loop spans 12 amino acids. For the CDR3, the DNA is TGTGCCAGCATCCAGGGGCAGGGTGAAGCTTTCTTT. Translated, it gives CASIQGQGEAFF.

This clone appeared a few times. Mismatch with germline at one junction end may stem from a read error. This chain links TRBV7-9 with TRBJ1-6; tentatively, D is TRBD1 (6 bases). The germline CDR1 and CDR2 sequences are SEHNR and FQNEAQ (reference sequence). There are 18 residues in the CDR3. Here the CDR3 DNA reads TGTTCCAGCAGCTCAGACAGGTCCGCCCATGTTCCGCATTCACCCCTCCACTTT. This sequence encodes CSSSSDRSAHVPHSPLHF.

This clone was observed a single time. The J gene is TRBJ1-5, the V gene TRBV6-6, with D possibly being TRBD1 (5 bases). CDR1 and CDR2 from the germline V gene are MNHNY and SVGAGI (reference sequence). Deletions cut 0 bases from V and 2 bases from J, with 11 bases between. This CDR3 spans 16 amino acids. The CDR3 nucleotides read TGTGCCAGCAGTTACTCGAACAGGCTTCGCAATCAGCCCCAGCATTTT. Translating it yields CASSYSNRLRNQPQHF.

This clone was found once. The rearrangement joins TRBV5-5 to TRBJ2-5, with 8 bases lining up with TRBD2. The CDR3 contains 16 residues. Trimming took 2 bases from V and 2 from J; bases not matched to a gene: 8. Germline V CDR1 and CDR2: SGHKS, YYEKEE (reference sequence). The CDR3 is CASSFLAGGLQETQYF. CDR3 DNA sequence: TGTGCCAGCAGCTTCCTGGCGGGGGGCCTACAAGAGACCCAGTACTTC.

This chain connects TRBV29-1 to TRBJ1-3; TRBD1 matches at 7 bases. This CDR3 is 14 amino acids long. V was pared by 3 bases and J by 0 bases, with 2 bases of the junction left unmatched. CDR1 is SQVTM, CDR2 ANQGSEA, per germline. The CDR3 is CSVDRQGSGNTIYF. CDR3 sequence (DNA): TGCAGCGTTGACAGACAGGGCTCTGGAAACACCATATATTTT.

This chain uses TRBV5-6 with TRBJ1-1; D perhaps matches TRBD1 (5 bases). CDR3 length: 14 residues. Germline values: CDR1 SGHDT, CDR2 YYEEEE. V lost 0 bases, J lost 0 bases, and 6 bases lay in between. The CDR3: CASSLDRLNTEAFF. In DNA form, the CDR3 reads TGTGCCAGCAGCTTGGACAGGTTGAACACTGAAGCTTTCTTT.

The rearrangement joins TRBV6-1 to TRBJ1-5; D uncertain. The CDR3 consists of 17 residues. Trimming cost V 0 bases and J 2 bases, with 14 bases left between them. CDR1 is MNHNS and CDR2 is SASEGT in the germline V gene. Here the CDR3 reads CASSEAISRIGNQPQHF. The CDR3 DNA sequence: TGTGCCAGCAGTGAAGCGATCTCGAGGATAGGCAATCAGCCCCAGCATTTT.

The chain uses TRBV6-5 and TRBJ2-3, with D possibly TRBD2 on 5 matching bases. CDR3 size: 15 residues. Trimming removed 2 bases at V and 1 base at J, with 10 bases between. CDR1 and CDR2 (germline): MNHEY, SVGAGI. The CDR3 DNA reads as TGTGCCAGCAGTTACGACTATTCTCGCACAGATACGCAGTATTTT. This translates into CASSYDYSRTDTQYF.

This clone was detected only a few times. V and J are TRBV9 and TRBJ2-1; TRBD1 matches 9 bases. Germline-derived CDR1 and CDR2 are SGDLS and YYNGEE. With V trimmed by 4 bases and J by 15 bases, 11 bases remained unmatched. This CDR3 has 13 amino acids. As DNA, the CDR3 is TGTGCCAGCAGCCCCAGGGACAGGGCTATCCCGTTCTTC. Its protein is CASSPRDRAIPFF.

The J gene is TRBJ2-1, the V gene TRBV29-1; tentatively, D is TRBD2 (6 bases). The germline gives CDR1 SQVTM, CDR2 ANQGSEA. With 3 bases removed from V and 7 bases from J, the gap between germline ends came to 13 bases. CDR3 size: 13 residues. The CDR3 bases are TGCAGCGTTGATGCGGGAATGGAGAATGAGCAGTTCTTC. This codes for CSVDAGMENEQFF.

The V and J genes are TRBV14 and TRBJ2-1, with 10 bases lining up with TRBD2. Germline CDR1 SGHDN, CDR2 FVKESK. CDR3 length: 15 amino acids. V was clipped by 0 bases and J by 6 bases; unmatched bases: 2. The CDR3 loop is CASSQELAGLNEQFF. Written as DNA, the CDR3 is TGTGCCAGCAGCCAAGAACTAGCGGGACTCAATGAGCAGTTCTTC.

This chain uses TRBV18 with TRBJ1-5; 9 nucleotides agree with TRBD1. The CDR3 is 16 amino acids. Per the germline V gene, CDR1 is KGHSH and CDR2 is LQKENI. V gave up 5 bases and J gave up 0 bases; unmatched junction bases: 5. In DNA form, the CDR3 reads TGTGCCAGCTCAGCCGGGACAGGGATTAGCAATCAGCCCCAGCATTTT. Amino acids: CASSAGTGISNQPQHF.

CDR3: CASSLQTGSYGYTF. In DNA form, the CDR3 reads TGCGCCAGCAGCCTACAGACAGGTTCCTATGGCTACACCTTC. The chain links TRBV5-1 to TRBJ1-2, with D maybe TRBD1 (6 bases). Trimming removed 4 bases at V and 4 bases at J, with 14 bases between. The CDR3 is made up of 14 amino acids. CDR1 is SGHRS and CDR2 is YFSETQ in the germline V gene.

The chain's CDR3 is CASSQDRAGDGPTYEQYF. CDR3 DNA sequence: TGTGCCAGCAGCCAAGATCGGGCAGGGGACGGCCCTACCTACGAGCAGTACTTC. This rearrangement joins TRBV4-2 to TRBJ2-7, with TRBD1 as a possible D gene (6 bases). CDR3 length: 18 residues. Germline V gives CDR1 LGHNA, CDR2 YNFKEQ. With 0 bases removed from V and 2 bases from J, the gap between germline ends came to 20 bases.

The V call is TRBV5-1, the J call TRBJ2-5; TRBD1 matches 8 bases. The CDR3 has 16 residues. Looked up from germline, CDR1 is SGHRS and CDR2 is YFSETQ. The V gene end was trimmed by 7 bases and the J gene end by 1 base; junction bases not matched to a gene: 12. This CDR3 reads CASGKDGQGTQETQYF. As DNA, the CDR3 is TGCGCCAGCGGCAAGGACGGACAGGGCACCCAAGAGACCCAGTACTTC. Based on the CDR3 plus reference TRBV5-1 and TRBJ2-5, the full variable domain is KAGVTQTPRYLIKTRGQQVTLSCSPISGHRSVSWYQQTPGQGLQFLFEYFSETQRNKGNFPGRFSGRQFSNSRSEMNVSTLELGDSALYLCASGKDGQGTQETQYFGPGTRLLVL.

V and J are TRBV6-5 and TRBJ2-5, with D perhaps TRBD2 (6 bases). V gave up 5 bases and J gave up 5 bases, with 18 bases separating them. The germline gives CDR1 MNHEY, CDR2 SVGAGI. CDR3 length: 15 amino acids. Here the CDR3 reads CASSALQARGETQYF. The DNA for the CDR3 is TGTGCCAGCAGTGCCTTGCAGGCCCGGGGGGAGACCCAGTACTTC.

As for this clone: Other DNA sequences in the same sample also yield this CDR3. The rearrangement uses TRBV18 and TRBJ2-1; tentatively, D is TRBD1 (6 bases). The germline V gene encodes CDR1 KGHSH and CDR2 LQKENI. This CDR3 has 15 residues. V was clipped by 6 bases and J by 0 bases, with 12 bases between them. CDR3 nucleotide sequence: TGTGCCAGCTCCCCGGACAGCAGCTCCTACAATGAGCAGTTCTTC. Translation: CASSPDSSSYNEQFF.

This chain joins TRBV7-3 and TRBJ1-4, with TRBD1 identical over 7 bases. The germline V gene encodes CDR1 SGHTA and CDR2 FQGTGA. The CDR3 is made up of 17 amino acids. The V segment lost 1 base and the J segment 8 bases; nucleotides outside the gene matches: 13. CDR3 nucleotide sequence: TGTGCCAGCAGCTTAAAGGGGGCCTCAACTGGGGGAGAAAAACTGTTTTTT. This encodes CASSLKGASTGGEKLFF.

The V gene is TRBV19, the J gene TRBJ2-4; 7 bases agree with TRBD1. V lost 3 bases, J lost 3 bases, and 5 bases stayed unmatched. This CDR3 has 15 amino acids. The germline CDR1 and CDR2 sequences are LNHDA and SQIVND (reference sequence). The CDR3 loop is CASSIEGASKNIQYF. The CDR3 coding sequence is TGTGCCAGTAGTATCGAGGGGGCGAGCAAAAACATTCAGTACTTC. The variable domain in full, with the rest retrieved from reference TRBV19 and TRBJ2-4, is DGGITQSPKYLFRKEGQNVTLSCEQNLNHDAMYWYRQDPGQGLRLIYYSQIVNDFQKGDIAEGYSVSREKKESFPLTVTSAQKNPTAFYLCASSIEGASKNIQYFGAGTRLSVL.

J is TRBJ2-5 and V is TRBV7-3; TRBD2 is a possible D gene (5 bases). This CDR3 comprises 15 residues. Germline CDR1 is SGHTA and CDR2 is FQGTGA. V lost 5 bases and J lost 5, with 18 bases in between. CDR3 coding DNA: TGTGCCAGCAGCCCTGGTACTACGCCGGGGGAGACCCAGTACTTC. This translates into CASSPGTTPGETQYF.

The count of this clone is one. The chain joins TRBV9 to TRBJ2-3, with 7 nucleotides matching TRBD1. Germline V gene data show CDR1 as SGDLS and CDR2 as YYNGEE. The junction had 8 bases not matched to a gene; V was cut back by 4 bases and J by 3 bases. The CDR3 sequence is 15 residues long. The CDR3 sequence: CASSPRTGLTDTQYF. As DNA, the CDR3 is TGTGCCAGCAGCCCAAGGACAGGCTTAACAGATACGCAGTATTTT.

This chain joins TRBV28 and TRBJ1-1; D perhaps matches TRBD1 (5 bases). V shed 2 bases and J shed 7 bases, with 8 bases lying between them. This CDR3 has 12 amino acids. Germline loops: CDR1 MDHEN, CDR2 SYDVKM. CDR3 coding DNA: TGTGCCAGCAGTTTAGGGGGGATTGAAGCTTTCTTT. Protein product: CASSLGGIEAFF.

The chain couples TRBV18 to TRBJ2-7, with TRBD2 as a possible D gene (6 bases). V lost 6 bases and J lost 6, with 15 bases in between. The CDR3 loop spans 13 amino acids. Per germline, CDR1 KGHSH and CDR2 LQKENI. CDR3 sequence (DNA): TGTGCCAGCTCCCTTGGGGACTCTTCCGAGCAGTACTTC. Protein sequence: CASSLGDSSEQYF.

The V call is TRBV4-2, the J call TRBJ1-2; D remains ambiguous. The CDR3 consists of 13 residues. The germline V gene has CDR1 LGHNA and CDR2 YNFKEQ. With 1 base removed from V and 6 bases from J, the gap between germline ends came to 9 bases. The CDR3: CASSQVLTDGYTF. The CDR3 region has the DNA TGTGCCAGCAGCCAAGTATTAACAGATGGCTACACCTTC.